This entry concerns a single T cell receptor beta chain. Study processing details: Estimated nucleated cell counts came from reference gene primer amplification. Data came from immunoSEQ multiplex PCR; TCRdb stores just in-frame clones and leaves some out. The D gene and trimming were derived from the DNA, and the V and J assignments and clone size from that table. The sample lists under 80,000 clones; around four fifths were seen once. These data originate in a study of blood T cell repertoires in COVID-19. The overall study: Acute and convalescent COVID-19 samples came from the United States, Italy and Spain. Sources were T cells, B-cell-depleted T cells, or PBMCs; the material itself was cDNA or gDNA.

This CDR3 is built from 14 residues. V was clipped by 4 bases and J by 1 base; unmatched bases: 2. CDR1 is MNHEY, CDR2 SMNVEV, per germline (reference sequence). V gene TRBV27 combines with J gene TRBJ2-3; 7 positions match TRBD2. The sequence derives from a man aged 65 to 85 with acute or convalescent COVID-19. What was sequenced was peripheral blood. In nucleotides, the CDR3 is TGTGCCAGCAGTTCCCGGGGGGGCACAGATACGCAGTATTTT. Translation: CASSSRGGTDTQYF.